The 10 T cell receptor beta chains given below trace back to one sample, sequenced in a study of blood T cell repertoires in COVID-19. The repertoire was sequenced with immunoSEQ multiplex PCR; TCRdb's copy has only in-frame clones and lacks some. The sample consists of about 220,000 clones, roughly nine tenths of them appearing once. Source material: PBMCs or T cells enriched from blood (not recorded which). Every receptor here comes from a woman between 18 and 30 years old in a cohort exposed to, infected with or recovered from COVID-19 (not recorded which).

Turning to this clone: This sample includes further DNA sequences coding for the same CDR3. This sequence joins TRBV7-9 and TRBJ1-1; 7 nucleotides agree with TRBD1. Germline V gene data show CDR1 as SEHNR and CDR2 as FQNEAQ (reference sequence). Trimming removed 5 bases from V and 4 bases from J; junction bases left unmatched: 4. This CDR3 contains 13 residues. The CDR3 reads CASSLRQGTEAFF. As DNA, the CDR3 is TGTGCCAGCAGCCTCCGACAGGGCACTGAAGCTTTCTTT.

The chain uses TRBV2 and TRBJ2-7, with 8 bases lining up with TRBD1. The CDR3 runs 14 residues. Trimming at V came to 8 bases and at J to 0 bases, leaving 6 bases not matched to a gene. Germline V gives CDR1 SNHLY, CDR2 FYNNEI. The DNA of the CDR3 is TGTGCCAGCTCGATTGACAGGGGCTCCTACGAGCAGTACTTC. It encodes CASSIDRGSYEQYF.

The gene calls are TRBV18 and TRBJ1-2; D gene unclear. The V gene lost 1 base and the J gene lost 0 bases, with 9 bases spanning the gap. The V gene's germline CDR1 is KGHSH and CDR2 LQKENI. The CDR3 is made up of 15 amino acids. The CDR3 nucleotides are TGTGCCAGCTCACCACTAGACGGAGCTAACTATGGCTACACCTTC. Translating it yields CASSPLDGANYGYTF. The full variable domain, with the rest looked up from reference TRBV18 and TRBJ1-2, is NAGVMQNPRHLVRRRGQEARLRCSPMKGHSHVYWYRQLPEEGLKFMVYLQKENIIDESGMPKERFSAEFPKEGPSILRIQQVVRGDSAAYFCASSPLDGANYGYTFGSGTRLTVV.

This chain's CDR3 is CASSLMGGMATEQFF. CDR3 bases: TGTGCCAGCAGTCTAATGGGAGGGATGGCGACAGAGCAGTTCTTC. The gene calls are TRBV2 and TRBJ2-1; TRBD2 agrees at 7 bases. The germline gives CDR1 SNHLY, CDR2 FYNNEI. Trimming at V came to 5 bases and at J to 10 bases, leaving 14 bases not matched to a gene. This CDR3 has 15 residues.

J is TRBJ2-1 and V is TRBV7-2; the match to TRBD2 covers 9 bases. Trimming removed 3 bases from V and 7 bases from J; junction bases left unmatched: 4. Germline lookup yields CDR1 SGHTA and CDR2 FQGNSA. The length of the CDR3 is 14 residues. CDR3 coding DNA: TGTGCCAGCAGCTTCGCGGGGGGGCGGAATGAGCAGTTCTTC. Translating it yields CASSFAGGRNEQFF.

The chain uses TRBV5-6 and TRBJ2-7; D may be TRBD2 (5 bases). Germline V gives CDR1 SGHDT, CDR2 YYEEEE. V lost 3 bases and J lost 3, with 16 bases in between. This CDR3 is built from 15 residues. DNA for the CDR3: TGTGCCAGCAGCTACCGGGCGGGTGGTGGCTACGAGCAGTACTTC. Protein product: CASSYRAGGGYEQYF.

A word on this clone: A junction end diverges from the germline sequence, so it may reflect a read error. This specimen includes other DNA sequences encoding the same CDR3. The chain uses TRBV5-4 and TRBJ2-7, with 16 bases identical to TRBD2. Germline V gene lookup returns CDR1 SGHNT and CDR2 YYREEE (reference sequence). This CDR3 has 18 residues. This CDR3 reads CASSTGLAGGASSYEQYF. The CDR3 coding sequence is TGTGCTAGCAGCACGGGACTAGCGGGGGGGGCGAGCTCCTACGAGCAGTACTTC.

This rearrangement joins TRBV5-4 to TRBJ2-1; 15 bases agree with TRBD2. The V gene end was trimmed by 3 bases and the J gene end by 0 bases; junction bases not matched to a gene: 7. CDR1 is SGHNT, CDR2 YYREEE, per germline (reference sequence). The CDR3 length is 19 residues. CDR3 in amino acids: CASSSGLAGGYSSYNEQFF. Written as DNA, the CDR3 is TGTGCCAGCAGCTCCGGACTAGCGGGGGGGTACAGCTCCTACAATGAGCAGTTCTTC.

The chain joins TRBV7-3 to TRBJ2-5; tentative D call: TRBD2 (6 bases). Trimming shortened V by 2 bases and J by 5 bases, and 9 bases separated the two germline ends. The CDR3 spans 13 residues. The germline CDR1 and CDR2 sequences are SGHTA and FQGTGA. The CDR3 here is CASSLWGDETQYF. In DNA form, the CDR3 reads TGTGCCAGCAGCTTATGGGGGGACGAGACCCAGTACTTC.

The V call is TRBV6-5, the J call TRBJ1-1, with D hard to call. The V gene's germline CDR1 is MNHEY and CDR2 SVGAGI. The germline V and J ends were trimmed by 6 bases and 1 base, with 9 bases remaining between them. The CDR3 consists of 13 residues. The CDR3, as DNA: TGTGCCAGCAGGGGCAGGTCGAACACTGAAGCTTTCTTT. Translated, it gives CASRGRSNTEAFF.